This T cell receptor beta chain was retrieved from a study of cytomegalovirus exposure and HLA in healthy donors. Study results and limitations: What was likely a sequencing artifact was a cluster of highly shared sequence variants.

Germline V gene lookup returns CDR1 SQVTM and CDR2 ANQGSEA. Trimming took 4 bases from V and 1 from J; bases not matched to a gene: 7. The CDR3 runs 14 residues. The PCR used 60 Vbeta and 13 Jbeta primers. As handled by the study authors: A later analysis counted 65 million to 80 million unique TCR beta chains, around 10 million shared. Produced via immunoSEQ multiplex PCR; TCRdb's table is partial and in-frame only. Clonal size and the V and J genes are those of that table, whereas D and trimming came from the DNA. The sample carries approximately 130,000 clones, 75% to 85% recorded once. This clone turned up a few times. Its antigen is still unknown.

The sample was PBMCs. The receptor's source is a woman aged 40 to 50 in good health and CMV-seronegative. The rearrangement uses TRBV29-1 and TRBJ2-7; 7 positions match TRBD2. The CDR3 sequence is CSVVGRAGSYEQYF. The CDR3 DNA is TGCAGCGTTGTGGGGAGGGCCGGGTCCTACGAGCAGTACTTC.